The 17 T cell receptor beta chains reported below all come from one sample, sequenced in a study of blood T cell repertoires in COVID-19. The table came from immunoSEQ multiplex PCR; TCRdb's copy has only in-frame clones and leaves some out. The sample carries about 380,000 clones, 88% recorded once. Sequencing used PBMCs or T cells enriched from blood (not recorded which). These receptors all stem from a woman aged 18 to 35 who had recovered from COVID-19.

CDR3 protein: CASSLLSETEQYF. The CDR3 DNA is TGTGCCAGCAGTTTACTCTCCGAGACAGAGCAGTACTTC. This sequence joins TRBV12-3 or TRBV12-4 and TRBJ2-7, with D uncertain. V was shortened by 2 bases and J by 7 bases, with 12 bases between the two germline ends. The CDR3 is 13 amino acids.

This chain uses TRBV6-5 with TRBJ1-1; D is unresolved. Germline V CDR1 and CDR2: MNHEY, SVGAGI. Trimming left V 3 bases short and J 1 base short, with 15 bases between. This CDR3 contains 16 residues. CDR3 protein: CASSYSPTTGNTEAFF. In nucleotides, the CDR3 is TGTGCCAGCAGTTATTCGCCCACAACGGGGAACACTGAAGCTTTCTTT.

The rearrangement joins TRBV27 to TRBJ1-1; a weak D match, TRBD1 (6 bases). This CDR3 comprises 14 residues. Per germline, CDR1 MNHEY and CDR2 SMNVEV (reference sequence). V lost 4 bases to trimming and J lost 1 base, with 10 bases between them. The DNA of the CDR3 is TGTGCCAGCAGTTGGGGACAACAGAACACTGAAGCTTTCTTT. Its translation is CASSWGQQNTEAFF.

The chain links TRBV18 to TRBJ1-3; D gene uncertain. The CDR3 extends over 14 amino acids. Germline V gene sequence: CDR1 KGHSH, CDR2 LQKENI. Trimming took 1 base from V and 4 from J, leaving 8 bases between them. The DNA of the CDR3 is TGTGCCAGCTCACCACAGGAGCCGGGAAACACCATATATTTT. Its translation: CASSPQEPGNTIYF.

A few counts support this clone. The chain combines TRBV6-2 or TRBV6-3 with TRBJ1-5; 8 bases are a match to TRBD1. Germline V gene data show CDR1 as MNHEY and CDR2 as SVGEGT. The CDR3 has 17 amino acids. J gave up 7 bases and V 2 bases, and 13 bases lay outside the gene matches. The CDR3 nucleotides read TGTGCCAGCAGTTACCCCGACAGGGGACCGATTTTCCAGCCCCAGCATTTT. It is translated as CASSYPDRGPIFQPQHF.

The chain links TRBV5-1 to TRBJ1-1; TRBD1 is a possible D gene (5 bases). The germline CDR1 and CDR2 sequences are SGHRS and YFSETQ. The CDR3 has 16 residues. With 4 bases removed from V and 3 bases from J, the gap between germline ends came to 19 bases. CDR3 nucleotide sequence: TGCGCCAGCAGCCCCCCTAAACAGGACGCCCACACTGAAGCTTTCTTT. It is translated as CASSPPKQDAHTEAFF.

The genes are TRBV7-3 and TRBJ2-3; 11 bases line up with TRBD2. The V and J ends lost 0 bases and 4 bases, in that order; junction bases with no gene match: 0. The CDR3 is 15 amino acids. Germline V gives CDR1 SGHTA, CDR2 FQGTGA. The CDR3 DNA reads TGTGCCAGCAGCTTAACTAGCGGGGGGGCAGATACGCAGTATTTT. Its translation: CASSLTSGGADTQYF. Drawing the rest from reference TRBV7-3 and TRBJ2-3, the complete variable domain is GAGVSQTPSNKVTEKGKYVELRCDPISGHTALYWYRQSLGQGPEFLIYFQGTGAADDSGLPNDRFFAVRPEGSVSTLKIQRTERGDSAVYLCASSLTSGGADTQYFGPGTRLTVL.

The chain joins TRBV13 to TRBJ1-2, with D perhaps matching TRBD1 (6 bases). This CDR3 spans 12 amino acids. V lost 6 bases to trimming and J lost 9 bases, with 14 bases between them. Germline lookup yields CDR1 PRHDT and CDR2 FYEKMQ (reference sequence). The DNA of the CDR3 is TGTGCCAGCAGTCGGCGCAGGGGTAGCTACACCTTC. Amino acids: CASSRRRGSYTF.

This clone was detected only a few times. The chain couples TRBV9 to TRBJ1-1; the D gene is possibly TRBD1 (6 bases). Germline CDR1 is SGDLS and CDR2 is YYNGEE. Trimming left V 0 bases short and J 3 bases short, with 18 bases between. The CDR3 length is 17 residues. The CDR3 DNA follows: TGTGCCAGCAGCGTAGGGAATGGGGGCGGGTCGGACACTGAAGCTTTCTTT. This encodes CASSVGNGGGSDTEAFF.

V is TRBV15 and J is TRBJ2-7; 10 bases match TRBD1. The CDR3 is 17 residues long. V dropped 1 base and J dropped 5; count of bases not matched to a gene: 11. Germline V gives CDR1 LNHNV, CDR2 YYDKDF (reference sequence). The CDR3 loop is CATSRGVTGQGKNEQYF. The DNA for the CDR3 is TGTGCCACCAGCAGAGGTGTGACGGGACAGGGGAAAAACGAGCAGTACTTC.

This clone was observed once. The chain links TRBV28 to TRBJ2-1, with 7 bases lining up with TRBD1. Germline V gene sequence: CDR1 MDHEN, CDR2 SYDVKM. V lost 6 bases, J lost 6 bases, and 5 bases stayed unmatched. There are 13 residues in the CDR3. The CDR3 DNA reads TGTGCCAGCAGCCGTTCAGGGGGCAATGAGCAGTTCTTC. It is translated as CASSRSGGNEQFF.

The rearrangement uses TRBV28 and TRBJ2-1, with 16 positions matching TRBD2. From germline, CDR1 is MDHEN and CDR2 SYDVKM. This CDR3 comprises 23 residues. V gave up 5 bases and J gave up 0 bases; unmatched junction bases: 19. CDR3 in amino acids: CASSQSFISPGLAGGPSYNEQFF. The CDR3 nucleotides read TGTGCCAGCAGTCAATCTTTTATCTCCCCGGGACTAGCGGGGGGGCCCTCCTACAATGAGCAGTTCTTC.

The rearrangement links TRBV4-1 to TRBJ2-1, with 7 bases identical to TRBD1. Germline CDR1 MGHRA, CDR2 YSYEKL. The CDR3 covers 17 residues. The V segment lost 2 bases and the J segment 0 bases; nucleotides outside the gene matches: 7. The CDR3 sequence is CASSQPGQAYSYNEQFF. As DNA, the CDR3 is TGCGCCAGCAGCCAACCCGGACAGGCATACTCCTACAATGAGCAGTTCTTC.

V usage is TRBV15 and J usage is TRBJ2-1; 13 bases map to TRBD2. This CDR3 spans 16 amino acids. Losses at the gene ends were 6 bases for V and 9 bases for J; bases not matched to a gene: 11. The germline gives CDR1 LNHNV, CDR2 YYDKDF (reference sequence). The chain's CDR3 is CATSRTSGGGMGEQFF. The DNA for the CDR3 is TGTGCCACCAGTCGGACTAGCGGGGGAGGAATGGGTGAGCAGTTCTTC.

This chain joins TRBV7-2 and TRBJ1-4; tentative D call: TRBD1 (5 bases). Germline V gene lookup returns CDR1 SGHTA and CDR2 FQGNSA. V was shortened by 1 base and J by 7 bases, with 13 bases between the two germline ends. The CDR3 totals 15 residues. The CDR3 coding sequence is TGTGCCAGCAGCTTAGGGTGGTCTAGGGGTGAAAAACTGTTTTTT. This encodes CASSLGWSRGEKLFF. The whole variable domain, filled in from reference TRBV7-2 and TRBJ1-4, reads GAGVSQSPSNKVTEKGKDVELRCDPISGHTALYWYRQSLGQGLEFLIYFQGNSAPDKSGLPSDRFSAERTGGSVSTLTIQRTQQEDSAVYLCASSLGWSRGEKLFFGSGTQLSVL.

V gene TRBV25-1 combines with J gene TRBJ1-1; possibly TRBD1 for D (5 bases). The germline CDR1 and CDR2 sequences are MGHDK and SYGVNS. Trimming took 0 bases from V and 4 from J, leaving 21 bases between them. The CDR3 extends over 18 amino acids. The CDR3 here is CASSEYFPNSGKFTEAFF. The DNA for the CDR3 is TGTGCCAGCAGTGAATATTTTCCAAACTCAGGGAAATTCACTGAAGCTTTCTTT.

This chain joins TRBV7-6 and TRBJ2-3; TRBD2 is a possible D gene (5 bases). This CDR3 contains 15 residues. CDR1 SGHVS and CDR2 FNYEAQ come from the germline V gene. V lost 3 bases and J lost 0, with 10 bases in between. CDR3 in amino acids: CASSFTPGSTDTQYF. Here the CDR3 DNA reads TGTGCCAGCAGCTTCACTCCGGGGAGCACAGATACGCAGTATTTT. Looking up the rest from reference TRBV7-6 and TRBJ2-3 gives the full variable domain: GAGVSQSPRYKVTKRGQDVALRCDPISGHVSLYWYRQALGQGPEFLTYFNYEAQQDKSGLPNDRFSAERPEGSISTLTIQRTEQRDSAMYRCASSFTPGSTDTQYFGPGTRLTVL.